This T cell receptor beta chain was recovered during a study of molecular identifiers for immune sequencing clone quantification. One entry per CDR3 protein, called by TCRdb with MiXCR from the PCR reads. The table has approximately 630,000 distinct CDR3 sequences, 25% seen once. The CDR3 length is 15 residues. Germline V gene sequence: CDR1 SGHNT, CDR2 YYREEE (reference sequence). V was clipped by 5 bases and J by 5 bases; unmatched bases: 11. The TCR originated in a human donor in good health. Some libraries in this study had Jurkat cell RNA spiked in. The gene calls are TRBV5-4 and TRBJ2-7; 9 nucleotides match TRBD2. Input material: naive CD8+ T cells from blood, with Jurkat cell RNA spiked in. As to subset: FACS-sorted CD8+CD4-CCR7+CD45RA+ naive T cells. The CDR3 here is CASRRQVAGDNEQYF. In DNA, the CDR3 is TGTGCCAGCAGACGCCAGGTAGCGGGAGATAACGAGCAGTACTTC.